These 18 T cell receptor beta chains were sequenced from one sample in a study of T cells in localized non-small cell lung cancer. Profiling relied on immunoSEQ multiplex PCR, and the TCRdb table lists in-frame clones only, not all of them. The top ten hold approximately 15% of the sample, which has about 3,100 clones, roughly 22% seen once. This sample comprised normal lung tissue next to the tumor, obtained before any cancer treatment. Receptor source: a man aged 40-75 years with stage III squamous cell lung carcinoma.

This clone is judged medium-sized. The chain is built from TRBV11-3 and TRBJ2-2; no definite D call. Per germline, CDR1 SGHNT and CDR2 YENEEA. Between the trimmed V and J ends, which lost 1 base and 1 base, there was a span of 13 bases. This CDR3 spans 17 amino acids. CDR3 sequence: CASSLGDSARNTGELFF. For the CDR3, the DNA is TGTGCCAGCAGCTTAGGTGATTCGGCCAGGAACACCGGGGAGCTGTTTTTT.

This clone turned up a few times. V is TRBV15 and J is TRBJ2-1; D is possibly TRBD1 (6 bases). The CDR3 has 15 residues. The V and J ends lost 4 bases and 1 base respectively, with 11 bases between them. Germline CDR1 is LNHNV and CDR2 is YYDKDF (reference sequence). The CDR3 DNA reads as TGTGCCACCAGCATCTCGGGACAATCCTACAATGAGCAGTTCTTC. This encodes CATSISGQSYNEQFF.

This chain links TRBV19 with TRBJ1-5; D not resolved. The CDR3 spans 16 residues. Trimming shortened V by 3 bases and J by 1 base, and 13 bases separated the two germline ends. The germline CDR1 and CDR2 sequences are LNHDA and SQIVND (reference sequence). CDR3 DNA: TGTGCCAGTAGTATGCCTATGAGTAGCAGCAATCAGCCCCAGCATTTT. Protein product: CASSMPMSSSNQPQHF.

There are a few counts of this clone. CDR3 in amino acids: CASSLSRGGTGELFF. The DNA for the CDR3 is TGTGCCAGCAGTTTATCCAGGGGCGGCACCGGGGAGCTGTTTTTT. The rearrangement links TRBV28 to TRBJ2-2, with D perhaps matching TRBD1 (6 bases). Germline assignment: CDR1 MDHEN and CDR2 SYDVKM. Trimming pared 1 base from V and 4 bases from J, leaving 10 bases between. The CDR3 has 15 amino acids.

This clone was observed a handful of times. V is TRBV15 and J is TRBJ1-3, with D unresolved. The CDR3 is 14 residues long. V was shortened by 4 bases and J by 2 bases, with 9 bases between the two germline ends. CDR1 LNHNV and CDR2 YYDKDF come from the germline V gene (reference sequence). CDR3 protein: CATSTRTTGNTIYF. DNA for the CDR3: TGTGCCACCAGCACAAGGACCACTGGAAACACCATATATTTT.

There are a few counts of this clone. The chain has TRBV28 and TRBJ2-7, with 7 bases fitting TRBD2. The CDR3 sequence is 17 residues long. The J segment lost 7 bases and the V segment lost 2 bases, leaving 17 bases of the junction unmatched. Per the germline V gene, CDR1 is MDHEN and CDR2 is SYDVKM. The CDR3 loop is CASSLSAGARLRKEQYF. The CDR3 DNA reads TGTGCCAGCAGTTTAAGTGCGGGAGCAAGGTTGAGAAAAGAGCAGTACTTC. The variable domain in full, with the rest retrieved from reference TRBV28 and TRBJ2-7, is DVKVTQSSRYLVKRTGEKVFLECVQDMDHENMFWYRQDPGLGLRLIYFSYDVKMKEKGDIPEGYSVSREKKERFSLILESASTNQTSMYLCASSLSAGARLRKEQYFGPGTRLTVT.

This sequence joins TRBV11-3 and TRBJ1-4, with 8 positions matching TRBD1. This CDR3 has 14 amino acids. Germline V CDR1 and CDR2: SGHNT, YENEEA. V lost 4 bases to trimming and J lost 3 bases; unmatched junction nucleotides: 1. CDR3 amino acids: CASSSDRANEKLFF. CDR3 bases: TGTGCCAGCAGCTCGGACAGGGCTAATGAAAAACTGTTTTTT.

This clone has just a few counts. This chain links TRBV29-1 with TRBJ1-1; D perhaps matches TRBD1 (5 bases). Germline values: CDR1 SQVTM, CDR2 ANQGSEA. This CDR3 has 12 amino acids. V lost 7 bases to trimming and J lost 1 base, with 10 bases between them. CDR3 loop: CSARQTNTEAFF. The CDR3 bases are TGCAGCGCGAGACAGACGAACACTGAAGCTTTCTTT. Drawing the rest from reference TRBV29-1 and TRBJ1-1, the complete variable domain is SAVISQKPSRDICQRGTSLTIQCQVDSQVTMMFWYRQQPGQSLTLIATANQGSEATYESGFVIDKFPISRPNLTFSTLTVSNMSPEDSSIYLCSARQTNTEAFFGQGTRLTVV.

The chain is built from TRBV19 and TRBJ1-3; weak D call: TRBD1 (6 bases). The V end lost 3 bases, the J end lost 10 bases, and 13 bases lay between the germline ends. Looked up from germline, CDR1 is LNHDA and CDR2 is SQIVND (reference sequence). There are 13 residues in the CDR3. The DNA for the CDR3 is TGTGCCAGTAGTATGGTGCAGGGGAAGACCATATATTTT. Amino acid sequence: CASSMVQGKTIYF.

The chain couples TRBV11-3 to TRBJ1-5; D unclear. Trimming removed 5 bases at V and 5 bases at J, with 13 bases between. Germline CDR1 and CDR2: SGHNT and YENEEA. This CDR3 region has 14 residues. The CDR3 DNA follows: TGTGCCAGCAGCCTTGCCTCGATTGATCAGCCCCAGCATTTT. Translation gives CASSLASIDQPQHF.

V gene TRBV28 combines with J gene TRBJ1-2; tentatively, D is TRBD1 (5 bases). V lost 6 bases and J 5 bases, leaving 10 bases between the germline ends. This CDR3 comprises 12 residues. Germline V lookup: CDR1 MDHEN, CDR2 SYDVKM. This CDR3 reads CASSSQGYGYTF. In DNA, the CDR3 is TGTGCCAGCAGCTCTCAGGGATATGGCTACACCTTC.

This chain uses TRBV28 with TRBJ2-7; TRBD2 matches at 10 bases. Trimming cost V 7 bases and J 5 bases; bases outside gene matches: 11. The CDR3 consists of 15 residues. Germline CDR1 is MDHEN and CDR2 is SYDVKM. This chain's CDR3 is CASTPSGGHLHEQYV. CDR3 DNA: TGTGCCAGCACTCCTAGCGGGGGCCACCTCCACGAGCAGTACGTC.

This chain links TRBV23-1 with TRBJ1-1; TRBD1 might be the D (6 bases). TRBV23-1 is assigned to the ORF class and has an uncertain function. V was trimmed by 6 bases and J by 1 base, leaving 9 bases between them. The CDR3 extends over 13 amino acids. The CDR3 nucleotides are TGCGCCAGCAGCTTGGACAGGAACACTGAAGCTTTCTTT. It is translated as CASSLDRNTEAFF.

This clone was detected a few times. J is TRBJ2-5 and V is TRBV10-2, with TRBD1 identical over 8 bases. CDR3 length equals 13 residues. The germline CDR1 and CDR2 sequences are WSHSY and SAAADI. Germline trimming cut 6 bases from V and 5 bases from J; bases unmatched to any gene: 5. The CDR3 protein is CASSGQGGETQYF. Here the CDR3 DNA reads TGCGCCAGCAGCGGACAGGGCGGGGAGACCCAGTACTTC.

Within the sample, this clone is medium-sized. This rearrangement joins TRBV6-8 to TRBJ2-1; 7 bases match TRBD1. V shed 7 bases, J shed 4 bases, and the junction held 7 bases outside the gene matches. The germline V gene has CDR1 MNHGY and CDR2 SAAAGT. The CDR3 is made up of 14 amino acids. CDR3 nucleotide sequence: TGTGCCAGCAAGCCGACAGGGAGTTACAATGAGCAGTTCTTC. It is translated as CASKPTGSYNEQFF.

This clone is large within its sample. The genes are TRBV28 and TRBJ1-5; tentatively, D is TRBD1 (5 bases). The V end was cut by 6 bases, the J end by 6 bases, with 12 bases between. This CDR3 region has 13 residues. Germline loops: CDR1 MDHEN, CDR2 SYDVKM. CDR3 protein: CASRTQGSQPQHF. The CDR3 DNA is TGTGCCAGCAGGACCCAGGGCAGTCAGCCCCAGCATTTT. The whole variable domain, filled in from reference TRBV28 and TRBJ1-5, reads DVKVTQSSRYLVKRTGEKVFLECVQDMDHENMFWYRQDPGLGLRLIYFSYDVKMKEKGDIPEGYSVSREKKERFSLILESASTNQTSMYLCASRTQGSQPQHFGDGTRLSIL.

This chain links TRBV18 with TRBJ2-1, with 11 bases matching TRBD2. Germline V gene lookup returns CDR1 KGHSH and CDR2 LQKENI. This CDR3 region has 14 residues. V shed 2 bases and J 6 bases; nucleotides not matched to a gene: 0. The CDR3 spells CASSPTSGGNEQFF. The CDR3 coding sequence is TGTGCCAGCTCACCAACTAGCGGGGGCAATGAGCAGTTCTTC.

This clone was detected only a few times. This chain links TRBV6-8 with TRBJ2-2, with 8 positions matching TRBD1. CDR1 is MNHGY, CDR2 SAAAGT, per germline. CDR3 length: 15 residues. V gave up 2 bases and J gave up 6 bases; unmatched junction bases: 5. In nucleotides, the CDR3 is TGTGCCAGCAGTTACGTTCAGGGGGCCCCCGGGGAGCTGTTTTTT. This encodes CASSYVQGAPGELFF.